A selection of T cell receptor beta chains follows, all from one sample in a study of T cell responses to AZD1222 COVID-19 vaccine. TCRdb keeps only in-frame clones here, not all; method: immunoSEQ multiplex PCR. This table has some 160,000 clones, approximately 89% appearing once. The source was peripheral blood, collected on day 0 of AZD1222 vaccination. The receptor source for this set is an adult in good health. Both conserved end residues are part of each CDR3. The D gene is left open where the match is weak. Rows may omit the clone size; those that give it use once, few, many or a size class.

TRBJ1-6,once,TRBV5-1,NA,CASSDPGIRNSPLHF,TGCGCCAGCAGCGACCCAGGGATTAGAAATTCACCCCTCCACTTT
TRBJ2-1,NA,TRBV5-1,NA,CASSFTPLTSSEQFF,TGCGCCAGCAGCTTCACCCCTTTGACTAGTTCTGAGCAGTTCTTC
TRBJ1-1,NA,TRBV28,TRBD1,CASIQGAMNTEAFF,TGTGCCAGCATCCAGGGGGCTATGAACACTGAAGCTTTCTTT
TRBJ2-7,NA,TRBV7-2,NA,CASSSWGRSAYEQYF,TGTGCCAGCAGCTCTTGGGGACGCAGTGCCTACGAGCAGTACTTC
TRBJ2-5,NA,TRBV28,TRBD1,CASSSPPWTGGEETQYF,TGTGCCAGCAGCTCCCCCCCTTGGACAGGGGGCGAAGAGACCCAGTACTTC
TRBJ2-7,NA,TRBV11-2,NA,CASSLGRRWGSSSYEQYF,TGTGCCAGCAGCTTAGGTAGGAGGTGGGGGAGTAGCTCCTACGAGCAGTACTTC
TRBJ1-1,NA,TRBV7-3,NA,CASSLSGGRTEAFF,TGTGCCAGCAGCTTATCTGGGGGGCGGACTGAAGCTTTCTTT
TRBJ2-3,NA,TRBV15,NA,CATSGDGTSTDTQYF,TGTGCCACCAGCGGAGACGGGACTAGCACAGATACGCAGTATTTT
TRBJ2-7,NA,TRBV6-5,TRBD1,CASSRQGPYEQYF,TGTGCCAGCAGTCGACAGGGCCCCTACGAGCAGTACTTC
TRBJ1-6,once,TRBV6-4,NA,CASSDYRYSSYNSPLHF,TGTGCCAGCAGTGACTACCGCTACAGCTCCTATAATTCACCCCTCCACTTT
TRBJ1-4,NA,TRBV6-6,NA,CASSYSGAANEKLFF,TGTGCCAGCAGTTACTCGGGGGCAGCTAATGAAAAACTGTTTTTT
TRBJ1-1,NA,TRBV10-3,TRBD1,CAISEPGTGGQAFF,TGTGCCATCAGTGAACCCGGGACAGGGGGCCAAGCTTTCTTT
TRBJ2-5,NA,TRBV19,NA,CASSGLGYQETQYF,TGTGCCAGTAGTGGGCTGGGCTACCAAGAGACCCAGTACTTC
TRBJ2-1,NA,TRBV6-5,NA,CASSDSDNEQFF,TGTGCCAGCAGCGACAGCGACAATGAGCAGTTCTTC
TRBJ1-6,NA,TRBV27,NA,CASSLRGSLSSYNSPLHF,TGTGCCAGCAGTTTAAGGGGTTCATTGAGCTCCTATAATTCACCCCTCCACTTT
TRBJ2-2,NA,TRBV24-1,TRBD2,CATSDKSGRRTGELFF,TGTGCCACCAGTGATAAAAGCGGGAGAAGAACCGGGGAGCTGTTTTTT
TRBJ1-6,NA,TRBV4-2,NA,CASSQDRGRNSPLHF,TGTGCCAGCAGCCAAGACAGGGGAAGGAATTCACCCCTCCACTTT
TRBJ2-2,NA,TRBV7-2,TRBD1,CASSSNRGVTGELFF,TGTGCCAGCAGCTCTAACAGGGGGGTTACCGGGGAGCTGTTTTTT
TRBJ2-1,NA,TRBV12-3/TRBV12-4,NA,CASSSTGYNEQFF,TGTGCCAGCAGTTCGACAGGTTACAATGAGCAGTTCTTC
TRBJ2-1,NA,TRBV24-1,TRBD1,CATKRTGGLDEQFF,TGTGCCACCAAGAGGACAGGGGGCTTGGATGAGCAGTTCTTC
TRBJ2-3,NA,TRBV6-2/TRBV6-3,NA,CASSYLGSHFTDTQYF,TGTGCCAGCAGTTATCTTGGGTCCCATTTCACAGATACGCAGTATTTT
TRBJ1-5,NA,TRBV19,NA,CASSIGGADISNQPQHF,TGTGCCAGTAGTATAGGTGGGGCCGACATTAGCAATCAGCCCCAGCATTTT
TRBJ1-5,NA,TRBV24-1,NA,CATSPGSSNQPQHF,TGTGCCACCAGCCCAGGGTCGAGCAATCAGCCCCAGCATTTT
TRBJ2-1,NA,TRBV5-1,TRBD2,CASSLVLAGGPSEQFF,TGCGCCAGCAGCTTGGTGCTAGCGGGAGGGCCCAGTGAGCAGTTCTTC
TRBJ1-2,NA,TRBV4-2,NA,CASSQTISNYGYTF,TGTGCCAGCAGCCAGACCATTAGCAACTATGGCTACACCTTC
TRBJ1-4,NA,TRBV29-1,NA,CSVPDSRGTNEKLFF,TGCAGCGTCCCTGACTCCAGGGGAACTAATGAAAAACTGTTTTTT
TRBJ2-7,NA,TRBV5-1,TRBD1,CASSSTGTGLSTVF,TGCGCCAGCAGCTCCACCGGGACAGGGTTGAGTACGGTCTTC
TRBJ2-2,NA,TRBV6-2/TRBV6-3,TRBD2,CASSYSLGGGAEQSGELFF,TGTGCCAGCAGTTACTCCTTGGGGGGAGGGGCCGAACAATCCGGGGAGCTGTTTTTT
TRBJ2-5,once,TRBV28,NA,CASSPLGTQTQETQYF,TGTGCCAGCAGCCCCTTGGGGACCCAAACCCAGGAGACCCAGTACTTC
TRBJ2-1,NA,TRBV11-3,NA,CASSPRSLVGTEFF,TGTGCCAGCAGCCCCCGCTCTTTGGTGGGAACCGAGTTCTTC
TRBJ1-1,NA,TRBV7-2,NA,CASSVVTNTEAFF,TGTGCCAGCAGCGTAGTGACGAACACTGAAGCTTTCTTT
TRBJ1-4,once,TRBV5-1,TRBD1,CASSFLGTGNEKLFF,TGCGCCAGCAGCTTCCTGGGGACAGGAAATGAAAAACTGTTTTTT
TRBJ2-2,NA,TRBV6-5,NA,CASSLGPHGELFF,TGTGCCAGCAGTCTCGGACCCCACGGGGAGCTGTTTTTT
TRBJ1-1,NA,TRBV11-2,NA,CASSVSNGENTEAFF,TGTGCCAGCAGCGTATCAAACGGGGAGAACACTGAAGCTTTCTTT